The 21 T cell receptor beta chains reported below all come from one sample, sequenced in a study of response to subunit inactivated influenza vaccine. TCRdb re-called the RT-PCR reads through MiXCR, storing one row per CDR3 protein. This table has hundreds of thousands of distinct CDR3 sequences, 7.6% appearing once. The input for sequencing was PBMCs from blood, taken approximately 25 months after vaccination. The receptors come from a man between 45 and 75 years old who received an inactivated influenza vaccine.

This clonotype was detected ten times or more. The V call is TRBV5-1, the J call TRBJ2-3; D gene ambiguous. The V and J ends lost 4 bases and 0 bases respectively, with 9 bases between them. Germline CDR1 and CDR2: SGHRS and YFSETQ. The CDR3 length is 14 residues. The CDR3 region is CASSLFRSTDTQYF. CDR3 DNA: TGCGCCAGCAGCCTATTTAGGAGCACAGATACGCAGTATTTT.

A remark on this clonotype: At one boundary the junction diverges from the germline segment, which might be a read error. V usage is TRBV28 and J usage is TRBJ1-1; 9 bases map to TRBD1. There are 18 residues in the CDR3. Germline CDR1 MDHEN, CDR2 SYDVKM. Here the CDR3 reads CASSSPEGQGAGATEPFF. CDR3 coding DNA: TGTGCCAGCAGTTCCCCAGAGGGACAGGGCGCTGGGGCCACTGAACCTTTCTTT.

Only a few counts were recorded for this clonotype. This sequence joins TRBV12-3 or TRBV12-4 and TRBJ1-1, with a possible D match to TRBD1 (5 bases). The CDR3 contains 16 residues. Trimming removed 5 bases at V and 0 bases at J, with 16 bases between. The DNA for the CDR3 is TGTGCCAGCAGTACCAGAGATTGGGACCTGAACACTGAAGCTTTCTTT. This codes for CASSTRDWDLNTEAFF.

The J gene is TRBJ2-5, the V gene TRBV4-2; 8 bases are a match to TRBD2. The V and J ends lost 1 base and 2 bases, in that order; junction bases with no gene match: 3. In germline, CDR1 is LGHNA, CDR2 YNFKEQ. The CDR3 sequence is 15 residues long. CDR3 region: CASSQALAGQETQYF. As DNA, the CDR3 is TGTGCCAGCAGCCAAGCGCTAGCGGGTCAAGAGACCCAGTACTTC.

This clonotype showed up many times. CDR3 region: CASQRSGGQETQYF. As DNA, the CDR3 is TGTGCCAGCCAACGGTCTGGGGGCCAAGAGACCCAGTACTTC. The chain employs TRBV7-7 and TRBJ2-5; D is perhaps TRBD1 or TRBD2 (5 bases each). CDR1 and CDR2 (germline): SSHAT, FNYEAQ (reference sequence). This CDR3 spans 14 amino acids. The ends were cut back, 8 bases at V and 1 base at J, with 14 bases in the middle.

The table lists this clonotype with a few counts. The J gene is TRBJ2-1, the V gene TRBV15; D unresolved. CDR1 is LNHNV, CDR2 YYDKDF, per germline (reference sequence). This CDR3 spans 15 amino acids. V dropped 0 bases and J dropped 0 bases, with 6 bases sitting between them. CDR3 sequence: CATSRDTGSYNEQFF. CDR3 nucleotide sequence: TGTGCCACCAGCAGAGATACGGGCTCCTACAATGAGCAGTTCTTC.

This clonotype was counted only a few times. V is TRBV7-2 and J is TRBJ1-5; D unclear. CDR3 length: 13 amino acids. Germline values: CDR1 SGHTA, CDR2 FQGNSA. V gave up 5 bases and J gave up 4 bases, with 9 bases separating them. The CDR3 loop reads CASSERSNQPQHF. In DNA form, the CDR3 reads TGTGCCAGCAGCGAACGATCAAATCAGCCCCAGCATTTT.

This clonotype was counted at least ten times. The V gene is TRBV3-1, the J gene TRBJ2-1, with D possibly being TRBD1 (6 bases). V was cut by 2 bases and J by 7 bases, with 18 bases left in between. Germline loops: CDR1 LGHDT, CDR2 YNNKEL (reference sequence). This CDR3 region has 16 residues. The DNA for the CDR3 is TGTGCCAGCAGCCAATCCCCCGCCGTGGGGGCTAATGAGCAGTTCTTC. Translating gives CASSQSPAVGANEQFF.

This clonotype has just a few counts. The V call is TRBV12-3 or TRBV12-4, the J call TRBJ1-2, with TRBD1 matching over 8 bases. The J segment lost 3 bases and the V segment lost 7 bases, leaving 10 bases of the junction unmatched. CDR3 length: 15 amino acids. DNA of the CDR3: TGTGCCAGCAAGTCCACAGGGGGAGTTTACTATGGCTACACCTTC. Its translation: CASKSTGGVYYGYTF.

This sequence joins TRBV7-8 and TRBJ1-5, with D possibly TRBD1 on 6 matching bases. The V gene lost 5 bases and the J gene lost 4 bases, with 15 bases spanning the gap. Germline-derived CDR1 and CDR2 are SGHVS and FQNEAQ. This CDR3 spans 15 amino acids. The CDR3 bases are TGTGCCAGCAGCCCCCGGGACACCTTTAATCAGCCCCAGCATTTT. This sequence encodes CASSPRDTFNQPQHF. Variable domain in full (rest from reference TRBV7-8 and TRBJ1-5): GAGVSQSPRYKVAKRGQDVALRCDPISGHVSLFWYQQALGQGPEFLTYFQNEAQLDKSGLPSDRFFAERPEGSVSTLKIQRTQQEDSAVYLCASSPRDTFNQPQHFGDGTRLSIL.

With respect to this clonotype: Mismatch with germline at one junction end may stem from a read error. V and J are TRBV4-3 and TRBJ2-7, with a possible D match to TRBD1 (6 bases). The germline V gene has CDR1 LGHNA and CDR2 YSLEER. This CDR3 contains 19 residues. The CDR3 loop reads CTSSQGYSNGTLGTYEQYF. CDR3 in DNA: TGCACCAGCAGCCAAGGTTACTCGAATGGGACACTTGGAACCTACGAGCAGTACTTC.

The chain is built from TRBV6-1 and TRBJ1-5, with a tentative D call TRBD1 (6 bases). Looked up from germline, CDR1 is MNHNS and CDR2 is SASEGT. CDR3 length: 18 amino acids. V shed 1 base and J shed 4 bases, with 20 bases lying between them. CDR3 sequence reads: CASSEEGRGHKANQPQHF. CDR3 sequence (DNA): TGTGCCAGCAGTGAAGAGGGAAGGGGACACAAAGCTAATCAGCCCCAGCATTTT.

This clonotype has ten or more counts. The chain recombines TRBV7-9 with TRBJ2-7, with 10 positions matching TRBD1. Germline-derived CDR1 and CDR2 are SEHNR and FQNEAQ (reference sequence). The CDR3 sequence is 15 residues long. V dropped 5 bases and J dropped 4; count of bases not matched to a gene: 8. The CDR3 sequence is CASSLGQGGIYEQYF. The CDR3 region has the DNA TGTGCCAGCAGCCTTGGACAGGGGGGGATTTACGAGCAGTACTTC.

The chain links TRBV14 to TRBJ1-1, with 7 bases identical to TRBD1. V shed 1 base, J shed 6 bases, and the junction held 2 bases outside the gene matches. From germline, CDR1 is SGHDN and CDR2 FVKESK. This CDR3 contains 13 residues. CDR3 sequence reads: CASSQGQGAEAFF. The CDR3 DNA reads TGTGCCAGCAGCCAAGGCCAGGGGGCTGAAGCTTTCTTT.

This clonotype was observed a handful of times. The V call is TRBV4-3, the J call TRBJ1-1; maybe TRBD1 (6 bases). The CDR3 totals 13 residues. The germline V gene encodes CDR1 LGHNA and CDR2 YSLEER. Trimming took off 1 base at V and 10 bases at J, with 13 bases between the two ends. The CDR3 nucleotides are TGCGCCAGCAGCCAAGGGACAGCTTCTTTAGCTTTCTTT. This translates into CASSQGTASLAFF.

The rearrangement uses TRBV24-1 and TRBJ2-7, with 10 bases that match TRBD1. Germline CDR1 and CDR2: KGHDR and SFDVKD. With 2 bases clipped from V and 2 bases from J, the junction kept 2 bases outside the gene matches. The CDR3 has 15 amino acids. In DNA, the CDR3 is TGTGCCACCAGTGATTCCGGGACAGGGGCCTACGAGCAGTACTTC. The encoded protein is CATSDSGTGAYEQYF.

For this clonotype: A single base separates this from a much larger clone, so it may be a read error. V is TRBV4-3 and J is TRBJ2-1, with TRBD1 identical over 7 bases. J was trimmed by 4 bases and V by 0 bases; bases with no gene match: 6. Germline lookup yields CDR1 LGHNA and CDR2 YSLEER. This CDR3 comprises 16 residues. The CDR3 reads CASSQEFWDRYNEQFF. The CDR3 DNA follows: TGCGCCAGCAGCCAAGAATTTTGGGACAGATACAATGAGCAGTTCTTC.

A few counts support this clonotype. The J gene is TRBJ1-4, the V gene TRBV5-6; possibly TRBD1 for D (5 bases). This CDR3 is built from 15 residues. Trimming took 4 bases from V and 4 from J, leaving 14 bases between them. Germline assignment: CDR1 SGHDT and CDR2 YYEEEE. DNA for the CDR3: TGTGCCAGCAGCGGGGGACGATCGGTTAATGAAAAACTGTTTTTT. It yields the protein CASSGGRSVNEKLFF.

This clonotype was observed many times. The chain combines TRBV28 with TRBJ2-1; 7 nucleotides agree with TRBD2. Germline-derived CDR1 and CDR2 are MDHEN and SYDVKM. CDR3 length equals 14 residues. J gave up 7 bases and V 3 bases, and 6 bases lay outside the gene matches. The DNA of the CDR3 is TGTGCCAGCAGTTTTGGCGGGAGTGGTAATGAGCAGTTCTTC. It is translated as CASSFGGSGNEQFF.

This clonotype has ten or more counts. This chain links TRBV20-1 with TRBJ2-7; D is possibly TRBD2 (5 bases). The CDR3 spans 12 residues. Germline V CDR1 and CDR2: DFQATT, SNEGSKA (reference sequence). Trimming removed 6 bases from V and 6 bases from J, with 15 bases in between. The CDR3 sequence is CSALGSSREQYF. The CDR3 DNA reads TGCAGTGCCCTCGGGTCTAGCCGCGAGCAGTACTTC.

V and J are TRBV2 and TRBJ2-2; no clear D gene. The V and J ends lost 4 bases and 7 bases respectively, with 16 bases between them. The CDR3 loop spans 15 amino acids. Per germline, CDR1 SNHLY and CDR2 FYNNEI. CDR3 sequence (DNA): TGTGCCAGCAGTGCCTCCGCCCCTCCGGGCGGGGAGCTGTTTTTT. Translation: CASSASAPPGGELFF.